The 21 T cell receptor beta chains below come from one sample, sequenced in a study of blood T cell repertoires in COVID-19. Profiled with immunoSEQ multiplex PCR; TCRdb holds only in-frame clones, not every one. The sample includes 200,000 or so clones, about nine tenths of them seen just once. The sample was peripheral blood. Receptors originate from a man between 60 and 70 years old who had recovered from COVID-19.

CDR3: CASSYSGGRYNEQFF. The CDR3 DNA follows: TGTGCCAGCAGTTACTCGGGCGGGAGATACAATGAGCAGTTCTTC. The chain links TRBV6-2 or TRBV6-3 to TRBJ2-1, with TRBD2 identical over 7 bases. The CDR3 is 15 amino acids. Trimming took 0 bases from V and 4 from J; bases not matched to a gene: 3. Per the germline V gene, CDR1 is MNHEY and CDR2 is SVGEGT.

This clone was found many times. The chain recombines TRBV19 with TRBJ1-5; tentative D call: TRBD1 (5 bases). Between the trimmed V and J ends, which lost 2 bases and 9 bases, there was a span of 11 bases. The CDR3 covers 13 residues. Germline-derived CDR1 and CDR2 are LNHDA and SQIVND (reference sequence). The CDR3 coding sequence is TGTGCCAGTAGTATAATGACAGCTAGGCCCCAGCATTTT. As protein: CASSIMTARPQHF.

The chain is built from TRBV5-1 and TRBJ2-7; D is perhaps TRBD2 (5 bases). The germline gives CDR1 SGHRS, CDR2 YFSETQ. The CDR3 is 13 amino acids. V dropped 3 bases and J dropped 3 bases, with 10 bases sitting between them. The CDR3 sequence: CASSSGLNYEQYF. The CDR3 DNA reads TGCGCCAGCAGCTCCGGACTGAACTACGAGCAGTACTTC.

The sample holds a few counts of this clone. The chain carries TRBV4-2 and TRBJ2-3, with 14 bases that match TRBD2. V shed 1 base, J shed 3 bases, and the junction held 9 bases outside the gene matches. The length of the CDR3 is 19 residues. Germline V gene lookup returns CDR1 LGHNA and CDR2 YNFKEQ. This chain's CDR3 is CASSQGGTSGRVSTDTQYF. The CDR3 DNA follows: TGTGCCAGCAGCCAAGGAGGGACTAGCGGGAGAGTATCAACAGATACGCAGTATTTT.

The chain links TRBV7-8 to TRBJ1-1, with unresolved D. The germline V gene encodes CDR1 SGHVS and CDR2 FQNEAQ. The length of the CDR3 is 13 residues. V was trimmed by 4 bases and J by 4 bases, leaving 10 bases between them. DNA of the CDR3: TGTGCCAGCAGCTCCCAGCGGGGCACTGAAGCTTTCTTT. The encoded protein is CASSSQRGTEAFF.

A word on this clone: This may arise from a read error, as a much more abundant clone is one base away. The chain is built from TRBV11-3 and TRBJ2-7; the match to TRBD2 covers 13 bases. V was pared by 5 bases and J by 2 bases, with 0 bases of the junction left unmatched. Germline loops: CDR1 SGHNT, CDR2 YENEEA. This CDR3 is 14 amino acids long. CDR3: CASSTSGRAYEQYF. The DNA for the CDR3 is TGTGCCAGCAGCACTAGCGGGAGGGCCTACGAGCAGTACTTC.

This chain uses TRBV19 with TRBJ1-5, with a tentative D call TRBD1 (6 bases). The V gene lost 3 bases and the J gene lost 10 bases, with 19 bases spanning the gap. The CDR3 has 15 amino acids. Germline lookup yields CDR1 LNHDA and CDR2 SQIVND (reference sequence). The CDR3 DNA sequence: TGTGCCAGTAGTATGATAGGCGACAGGACTCCTCCCCAGCATTTT. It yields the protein CASSMIGDRTPPQHF.

The CDR3 sequence is CASSEQGSQETQYF. The CDR3 bases are TGTGCCAGCAGTGAACAGGGGTCTCAAGAGACCCAGTACTTC. This rearrangement joins TRBV27 to TRBJ2-5; 7 bases agree with TRBD1. This CDR3 contains 14 residues. Germline CDR1 is MNHEY and CDR2 is SMNVEV (reference sequence). After removal of 5 bases from V and 2 bases from J, the junction contained 5 bases not matched to a gene.

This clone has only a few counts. The CDR3 DNA reads TGTGCCAGCAAGGCCTCCAGGGGGACCTCCTACGAGCAGTACTTC. Its protein is CASKASRGTSYEQYF. The chain links TRBV6-6 to TRBJ2-7, with 7 nucleotides matching TRBD1. Germline values: CDR1 MNHNY, CDR2 SVGAGI (reference sequence). The V segment lost 7 bases and the J segment 0 bases; nucleotides outside the gene matches: 9. This CDR3 spans 15 amino acids.

CDR3 nucleotides: TGCGCCAGCAGCTTGAACAGGGGCTCCTACGAGCAGTACTTC. This sequence encodes CASSLNRGSYEQYF. J is TRBJ2-7 and V is TRBV5-1; 7 positions agree with TRBD1. V gave up 1 base and J gave up 0 bases; unmatched junction bases: 1. There are 14 residues in the CDR3. In germline, CDR1 is SGHRS, CDR2 YFSETQ.

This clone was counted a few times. Here the CDR3 DNA reads TGTGCCAGCAGCGTAGGGGGGACATCCTATGGCTACACCTTC. Its translation: CASSVGGTSYGYTF. The J gene is TRBJ1-2, the V gene TRBV9, with D possibly being TRBD1 (6 bases). The germline V gene encodes CDR1 SGDLS and CDR2 YYNGEE. Trimming left V 0 bases short and J 4 bases short, with 10 bases between. The CDR3 loop spans 14 amino acids.

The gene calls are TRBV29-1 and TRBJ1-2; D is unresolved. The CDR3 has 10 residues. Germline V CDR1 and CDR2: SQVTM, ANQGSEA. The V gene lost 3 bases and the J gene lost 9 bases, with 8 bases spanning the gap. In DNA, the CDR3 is TGCAGCGTTGAGGGCACACGCTACACCTTC. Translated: CSVEGTRYTF. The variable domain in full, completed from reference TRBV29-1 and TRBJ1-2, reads SAVISQKPSRDICQRGTSLTIQCQVDSQVTMMFWYRQQPGQSLTLIATANQGSEATYESGFVIDKFPISRPNLTFSTLTVSNMSPEDSSIYLCSVEGTRYTFGSGTRLTVV.

The CDR3 is CASSGQGRTGELFF. Written as DNA, the CDR3 is TGTGCCAGCAGCGGACAGGGACGGACCGGGGAGCTGTTTTTT. V and J are TRBV28 and TRBJ2-2; 8 bases match TRBD1. V lost 6 bases, J lost 5 bases, and 5 bases stayed unmatched. Looked up from germline, CDR1 is MDHEN and CDR2 is SYDVKM. This CDR3 is 14 amino acids long.

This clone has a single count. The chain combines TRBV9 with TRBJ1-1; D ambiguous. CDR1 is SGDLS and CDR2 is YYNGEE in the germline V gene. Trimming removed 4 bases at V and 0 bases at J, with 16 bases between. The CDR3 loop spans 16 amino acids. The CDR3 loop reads CASSKMAGVMNTEAFF. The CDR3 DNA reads TGTGCCAGCAGCAAGATGGCGGGAGTCATGAACACTGAAGCTTTCTTT.

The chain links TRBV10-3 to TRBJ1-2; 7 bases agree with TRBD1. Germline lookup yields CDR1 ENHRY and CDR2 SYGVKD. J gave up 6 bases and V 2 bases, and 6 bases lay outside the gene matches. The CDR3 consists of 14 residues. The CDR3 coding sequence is TGTGCCATCAGTGAGCTGACAGGGCCGAATGGCTACACCTTC. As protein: CAISELTGPNGYTF.

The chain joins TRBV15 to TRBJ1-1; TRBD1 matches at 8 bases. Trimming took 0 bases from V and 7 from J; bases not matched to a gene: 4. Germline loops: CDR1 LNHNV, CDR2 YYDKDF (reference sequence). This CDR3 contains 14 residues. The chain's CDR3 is CATSRDLGTGEAFF. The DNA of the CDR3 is TGTGCCACCAGCAGAGATCTCGGGACAGGTGAAGCTTTCTTT.

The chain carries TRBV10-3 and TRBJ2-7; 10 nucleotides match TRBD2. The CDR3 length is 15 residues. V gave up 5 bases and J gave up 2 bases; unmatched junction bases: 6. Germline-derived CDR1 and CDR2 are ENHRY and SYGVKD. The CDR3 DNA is TGTGCCATCAGTAAAACTAGCGGGACTACCTACGAGCAGTACTTC. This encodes CAISKTSGTTYEQYF.

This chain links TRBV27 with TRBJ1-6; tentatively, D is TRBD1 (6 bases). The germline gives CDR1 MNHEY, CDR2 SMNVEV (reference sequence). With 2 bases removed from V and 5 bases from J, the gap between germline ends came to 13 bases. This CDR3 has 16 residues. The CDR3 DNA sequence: TGTGCCAGCAGTTTAGGCCCCAACAGGGATAATTCACCCCTCCACTTT. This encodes CASSLGPNRDNSPLHF.

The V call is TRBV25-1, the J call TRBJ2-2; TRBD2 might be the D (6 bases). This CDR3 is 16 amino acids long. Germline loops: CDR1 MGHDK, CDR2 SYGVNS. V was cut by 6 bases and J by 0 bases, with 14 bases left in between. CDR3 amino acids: CASSLPGLSNTGELFF. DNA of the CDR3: TGTGCCAGCAGCCTCCCGGGACTCTCGAACACCGGGGAGCTGTTTTTT.

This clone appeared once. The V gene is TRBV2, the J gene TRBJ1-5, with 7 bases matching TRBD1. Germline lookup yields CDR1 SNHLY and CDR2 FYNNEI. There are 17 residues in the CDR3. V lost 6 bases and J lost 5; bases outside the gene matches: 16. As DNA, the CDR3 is TGTGCCAGCAGCGCCGACTCGACAGGGAGGAACTATCAGCCCCAGCATTTT. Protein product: CASSADSTGRNYQPQHF. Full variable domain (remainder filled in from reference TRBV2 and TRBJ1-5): EPEVTQTPSHQVTQMGQEVILRCVPISNHLYFYWYRQILGQKVEFLVSFYNNEISEKSEIFDDQFSVERPDGSNFTLKIRSTKLEDSAMYFCASSADSTGRNYQPQHFGDGTRLSIL.

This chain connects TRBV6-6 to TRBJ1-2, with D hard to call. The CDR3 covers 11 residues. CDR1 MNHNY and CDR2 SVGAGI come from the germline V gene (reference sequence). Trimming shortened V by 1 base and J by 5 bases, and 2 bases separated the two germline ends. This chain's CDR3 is CASSYLYGYTF. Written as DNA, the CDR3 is TGTGCCAGCAGTTACTTATATGGCTACACCTTC.